This T cell receptor beta chain was sequenced during a study of neoadjuvant anti-PD-1 for oral cavity cancer. In germline, CDR1 is ENHRY, CDR2 SYGVKD. There are 16 residues in the CDR3. V gave up 5 bases and J gave up 0 bases, with 13 bases separating them. As to time point: after neoadjuvant nivolumab, at surgical resection. Clones were sequenced by immunoSEQ multiplex PCR, and TCRdb holds only the in-frame ones, with some missing. The profile covers over 9,500 clones, with less than 70% appearing a single time and 3% to 4.5% taken by the ten largest. The TCR was taken from a person aged 40 to 85 with oral cavity squamous cell carcinoma. This specimen consisted of PBMCs, obtained after nivolumab (anti-PD-1) treatment. The chain combines TRBV10-3 with TRBJ1-4, with no clear D. Here the CDR3 reads CAISNNGFATNEKLFF. CDR3 DNA sequence: TGTGCCATCAGTAACAACGGTTTTGCAACTAATGAAAAACTGTTTTTT.